The next 16 T cell receptor beta chains were all read from a single sample in a study of T cell responses to AZD1222 COVID-19 vaccine. Assay used: immunoSEQ multiplex PCR; TCRdb lists only in-frame clones, some missing. This table holds more than 95,000 clones, around 92% found once. Sequencing used peripheral blood, obtained on day 0 of AZD1222 vaccination. The receptor source for this set is an adult in good health.

The rearrangement links TRBV7-9 to TRBJ1-5; D may be TRBD1 (5 bases). Germline-derived CDR1 and CDR2 are SEHNR and FQNEAQ (reference sequence). V was clipped by 6 bases and J by 5 bases, with 11 bases between them. The CDR3 contains 13 residues. CDR3 in amino acids: CASSAGTHQPQHF. The CDR3 nucleotides read TGTGCCAGCAGTGCCGGGACCCATCAGCCCCAGCATTTT.

The chain links TRBV5-1 to TRBJ2-7, with TRBD2 matching over 7 bases. Germline lookup yields CDR1 SGHRS and CDR2 YFSETQ. There are 14 residues in the CDR3. After removal of 0 bases from V and 5 bases from J, the junction contained 5 bases not matched to a gene. CDR3 bases: TGCGCCAGCAGCTTGGTAGCTAGCGGAGACGAGCAGTACTTC. Amino acid sequence: CASSLVASGDEQYF.

This clone showed up just once. The V and J genes are TRBV5-4 and TRBJ1-5; D is unclear. This CDR3 region has 13 residues. V dropped 7 bases and J dropped 4 bases, with 12 bases sitting between them. Germline V lookup: CDR1 SGHNT, CDR2 YYREEE (reference sequence). The DNA of the CDR3 is TGTGCCAGCGGGTCCGGGGTTAATCAGCCCCAGCATTTT. Translation gives CASGSGVNQPQHF.

The gene calls are TRBV6-4 and TRBJ2-2; 7 bases are shared with TRBD1. This CDR3 has 16 residues. Germline V lookup: CDR1 MRHNA, CDR2 SNTAGT. Germline trimming cut 0 bases from V and 1 base from J; bases unmatched to any gene: 2. DNA of the CDR3: TGTGCCAGCAGTGACTCCCCAGGGGGGAACACCGGGGAGCTGTTTTTT. Protein product: CASSDSPGGNTGELFF.

CDR3 sequence: CASSTRPGNEQYF. CDR3 nucleotide sequence: TGTGCCAGCAGCACCCGGCCCGGGAACGAGCAGTACTTC. This chain uses TRBV11-3 with TRBJ2-7; a possible D gene is TRBD2 (5 bases). Germline CDR1 and CDR2: SGHNT and YENEEA. V was pared by 5 bases and J by 5 bases, with 13 bases between. The CDR3 contains 13 residues.

The rearrangement links TRBV5-1 to TRBJ2-3; 8 positions agree with TRBD2. The CDR3 has 14 amino acids. Germline assignment: CDR1 SGHRS and CDR2 YFSETQ. Trimming removed 7 bases from V and 0 bases from J; junction bases left unmatched: 4. Here the CDR3 reads CASGLAGSTDTQYF. The CDR3 bases are TGCGCCAGCGGGCTAGCGGGTAGCACAGATACGCAGTATTTT.

The V and J genes are TRBV9 and TRBJ2-1; 7 bases are shared with TRBD2. V was clipped by 0 bases and J by 0 bases; unmatched bases: 3. The germline V gene has CDR1 SGDLS and CDR2 YYNGEE. CDR3 length: 16 residues. CDR3 sequence: CASSVGGGSSYNEQFF. In nucleotides, the CDR3 is TGTGCCAGCAGCGTAGGTGGCGGGAGCTCCTACAATGAGCAGTTCTTC.

The chain links TRBV28 to TRBJ2-5; possibly TRBD1 or TRBD2 for D (5 bases each). With 8 bases removed from V and 2 bases from J, the gap between germline ends came to 18 bases. The CDR3 contains 15 residues. Germline assignment: CDR1 MDHEN and CDR2 SYDVKM. In DNA, the CDR3 is TGTGCCAGCCAAGAACCGGGACCGCTACAAGAGACCCAGTACTTC. Its protein product is CASQEPGPLQETQYF.

The chain has TRBV29-1 and TRBJ2-7; 11 bases map to TRBD2. The V gene end was trimmed by 5 bases and the J gene end by 2 bases; junction bases not matched to a gene: 5. This CDR3 is 14 amino acids long. Germline CDR1 reads SQVTM; CDR2 reads ANQGSEA. The CDR3 DNA reads as TGCAGCGTTACGGGACTAGCGGAAACCTACGAGCAGTACTTC. Its translation is CSVTGLAETYEQYF.

The CDR3 coding sequence is TGCGCCAGCAGCCCGTTGGCGGGTGGGGCCCATGAGCAGTTCTTC. As protein: CASSPLAGGAHEQFF. V and J are TRBV5-1 and TRBJ2-1; D is tentatively TRBD1 or TRBD2 (5 bases each). This CDR3 region has 15 residues. Germline CDR1 is SGHRS and CDR2 is YFSETQ. V lost 4 bases and J lost 8, with 19 bases in between.

V gene TRBV7-8 combines with J gene TRBJ2-4, with D tentatively TRBD1 (6 bases). The CDR3 runs 14 residues. Germline V gene lookup returns CDR1 SGHVS and CDR2 FQNEAQ. Deletions cut 4 bases from V and 3 bases from J, with 10 bases between. This CDR3 reads CASSYRVGKNIQYF. The CDR3 DNA reads TGTGCCAGCAGCTACAGGGTTGGCAAAAACATTCAGTACTTC.

This chain uses TRBV5-4 with TRBJ1-1; TRBD1 matches at 7 bases. The CDR3 covers 12 residues. CDR1 is SGHNT, CDR2 YYREEE, per germline (reference sequence). The trim removed 2 bases at V and 8 bases at J, leaving 3 bases unmatched. The CDR3 DNA follows: TGTGCCAGCAGCTTTGAGGGGGCAGAAGCTTTCTTT. Translated: CASSFEGAEAFF.

This sequence joins TRBV5-1 and TRBJ2-3; D not resolved. The CDR3 covers 12 residues. The ends were cut back, 0 bases at V and 5 bases at J, with 4 bases in the middle. CDR1 and CDR2 from the germline V gene are SGHRS and YFSETQ. The DNA of the CDR3 is TGCGCCAGCAGCTTGGCCTTAGATACGCAGTATTTT. Its protein product is CASSLALDTQYF.

This clone has a single count. As DNA, the CDR3 is TGCGCCAGCAGCGCCCTAGCGGGAGTTTTCAATGAGCAGTTCTTC. This gives the protein CASSALAGVFNEQFF. The V gene is TRBV5-1, the J gene TRBJ2-1; 10 bases align to TRBD2. J gave up 6 bases and V 4 bases, and 7 bases lay outside the gene matches. Germline V CDR1 and CDR2: SGHRS, YFSETQ. The CDR3 runs to 15 residues.

The V gene is TRBV5-4, the J gene TRBJ1-3, with TRBD1 identical over 9 bases. V dropped 4 bases and J dropped 7; count of bases not matched to a gene: 3. The CDR3 spans 13 residues. Germline V gives CDR1 SGHNT, CDR2 YYREEE (reference sequence). In DNA form, the CDR3 reads TGTGCCAGCAGCCTAGACAGGGGGAACACCATATATTTT. Amino acids: CASSLDRGNTIYF.

The genes are TRBV7-9 and TRBJ2-7, with D hard to call. Trimming took 4 bases from V and 8 from J, leaving 12 bases between them. Germline-derived CDR1 and CDR2 are SEHNR and FQNEAQ (reference sequence). This CDR3 is 12 amino acids long. DNA of the CDR3: TGTGCCAGCAGCTATCCCGGTACCCAGCAGTACTTC. Protein sequence: CASSYPGTQQYF. Combining the CDR3 with reference TRBV7-9 and TRBJ2-7 gives the whole variable domain DTGVSQNPRHKITKRGQNVTFRCDPISEHNRLYWYRQTLGQGPEFLTYFQNEAQLEKSRLLSDRFSAERPKGSFSTLEIQRTEQGDSAMYLCASSYPGTQQYFGPGTRLTVT.